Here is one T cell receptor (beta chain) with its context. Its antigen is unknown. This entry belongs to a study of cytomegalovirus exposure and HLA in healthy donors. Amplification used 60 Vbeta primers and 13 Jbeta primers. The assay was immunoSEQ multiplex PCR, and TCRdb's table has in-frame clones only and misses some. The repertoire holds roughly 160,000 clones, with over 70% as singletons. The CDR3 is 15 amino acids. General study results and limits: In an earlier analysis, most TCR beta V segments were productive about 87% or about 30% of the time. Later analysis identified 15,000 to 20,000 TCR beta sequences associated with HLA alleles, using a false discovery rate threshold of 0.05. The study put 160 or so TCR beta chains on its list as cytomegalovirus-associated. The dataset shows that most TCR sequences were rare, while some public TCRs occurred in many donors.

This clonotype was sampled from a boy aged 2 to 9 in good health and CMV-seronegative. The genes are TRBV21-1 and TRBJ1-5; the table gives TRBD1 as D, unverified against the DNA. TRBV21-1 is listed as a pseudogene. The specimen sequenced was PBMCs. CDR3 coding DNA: TGTGCCAGCAGCACATACAGGGATAGCAATCAGCCCCAGCATTTT. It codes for CASSTYRDSNQPQHF.